The entry that follows covers one T cell receptor beta chain sequence. The antigen remains undetermined. This entry belongs to a study of cytomegalovirus exposure and HLA in healthy donors. The CDR3 is 16 amino acids. Germline assignment: CDR1 MNHEY and CDR2 SMNVEV (reference sequence). The trim removed 6 bases at V and 4 bases at J, leaving 5 bases unmatched. Study results and limitations: In a later analysis, across HLA loci, associated TCR counts were highest for DRB1, lowest for HLA-C. A highly shared variant cluster was judged a likely technical artifact. It was reported that the classifier diagnosed cytomegalovirus status with high specificity and sensitivity in both the original and validation cohorts.

In the PCR, 60 Vbeta and 13 Jbeta primers were used. The method was immunoSEQ multiplex PCR; TCRdb's version includes in-frame clones alone and lacks a portion of them. The table shows about 170,000 clones, with approximately 67% occurring only once. The chain combines TRBV27 with TRBJ1-6, with TRBD1 matching over 11 bases. The sequence came from a middle-aged man in good health and CMV-seronegative. Material: PBMCs. The CDR3 region has the DNA TGTGCCAGCAGGCTAGGACAGGGGGCTTATAATTCACCCCTCCACTTT. It is translated as CASRLGQGAYNSPLHF.